This passage covers 30 T cell receptor beta chains from one sample sequenced in a study of control samples from healthy donors and cancer patients. Produced via immunoSEQ multiplex PCR; TCRdb's table is partial and in-frame only. The table shows some 20,000 clones, with approximately 86% occurring only once. The sample comprised PBMCs. These receptors all come from a woman aged 70-85 years with colorectal cancer.

This clone was counted once. The V and J genes are TRBV15 and TRBJ2-1; D perhaps matches TRBD2 (5 bases). CDR3 length: 16 residues. V lost 0 bases and J lost 2, with 11 bases in between. Per the germline V gene, CDR1 is LNHNV and CDR2 is YYDKDF (reference sequence). As DNA, the CDR3 is TGTGCCACCAGCAGAGATCTGGACGGGACCTACAATGAGCAGTTCTTC. Its translation: CATSRDLDGTYNEQFF.

The chain uses TRBV7-9 and TRBJ1-6; D is possibly TRBD1 (6 bases). V was trimmed by 11 bases and J by 7 bases, leaving 12 bases between them. The CDR3 is 12 residues long. Germline V gene data show CDR1 as SEHNR and CDR2 as FQNEAQ (reference sequence). CDR3 loop: CAAGEDNSPLHF. The CDR3 coding sequence is TGTGCCGCAGGGGAGGACAATTCACCCCTCCACTTT.

CDR3 in DNA: TGTGCCAGCAGCCAAGCCAAGAACACTGGCTACACCTTC. Protein sequence: CASSQAKNTGYTF. V gene TRBV4-2 combines with J gene TRBJ1-2; unclear D gene. The CDR3 is 13 amino acids. V shed 1 base and J shed 7 bases, with 10 bases lying between them. Germline V gene lookup returns CDR1 LGHNA and CDR2 YNFKEQ.

J is TRBJ2-3 and V is TRBV3-1 (or the pseudogene TRBV3-2), with D tentatively TRBD1 (5 bases). The CDR3 runs 16 residues. V dropped 0 bases and J dropped 4 bases, with 14 bases sitting between them. Germline CDR1 reads LGHDT; CDR2 reads YNNKEL (reference sequence). The CDR3 region is CASSQEGQGSADTQYF. The CDR3, as DNA: TGTGCCAGCAGCCAAGAAGGGCAGGGCAGCGCAGATACGCAGTATTTT.

This clone is a singleton in its sample. This chain connects TRBV7-2 to TRBJ1-1; D call uncertain. The V gene lost 3 bases and the J gene lost 6 bases, with 11 bases spanning the gap. This CDR3 has 13 amino acids. The germline gives CDR1 SGHTA, CDR2 FQGNSA. As DNA, the CDR3 is TGTGCCAGCAGCTTGGCCCCCTGGGCTGAAGCTTTCTTT. It yields the protein CASSLAPWAEAFF.

This clone was seen more than once but under ten times. The chain links TRBV4-1 to TRBJ2-7; no firm D call. The germline V gene encodes CDR1 MGHRA and CDR2 YSYEKL. This CDR3 contains 15 residues. Between the trimmed V and J ends, which lost 0 bases and 6 bases, there was a span of 15 bases. The CDR3 protein is CASSQEGSTFLEQYF. CDR3 nucleotides: TGCGCCAGCAGCCAAGAGGGCAGTACGTTCCTCGAGCAGTACTTC.

This clone was detected once. The chain joins TRBV5-1 to TRBJ2-1; D gene uncertain. Germline V gives CDR1 SGHRS, CDR2 YFSETQ. V lost 1 base to trimming and J lost 1 base, with 6 bases between them. CDR3 length: 14 residues. In DNA, the CDR3 is TGCGCCAGCAGCTTGTTAGGGTCCTACAATGAGCAGTTCTTC. This gives the protein CASSLLGSYNEQFF.

This clone was detected only once. The chain joins TRBV30 to TRBJ2-7; 8 bases are shared with TRBD2. The trim removed 7 bases at V and 5 bases at J, leaving 10 bases unmatched. CDR1 is GTSNPN, CDR2 SVGIG, per germline (reference sequence). The CDR3 runs 13 residues. The CDR3 DNA sequence: TGTGCCTTTCGTATTGGACTAGCTCACGAGCAGTACTTC. This sequence encodes CAFRIGLAHEQYF.

The chain employs TRBV19 and TRBJ1-5, with D possibly matching TRBD1 (5 bases). The CDR3 extends over 12 amino acids. Trimming shortened V by 11 bases and J by 6 bases, and 14 bases separated the two germline ends. Looked up from germline, CDR1 is LNHDA and CDR2 is SQIVND (reference sequence). CDR3 DNA sequence: TGTGCCGGGGGAAAGCGGGGTCAGCCCCAGCATTTT. Translated, it gives CAGGKRGQPQHF.

This chain joins TRBV4-2 and TRBJ2-5; 14 positions match TRBD2. This CDR3 is built from 16 residues. The J segment lost 5 bases and the V segment lost 6 bases, leaving 8 bases of the junction unmatched. Germline V gene sequence: CDR1 LGHNA, CDR2 YNFKEQ. The CDR3 bases are TGTGCCAGCAGGGGTGGACTAGCGGGAGGTGGGGAGACCCAGTACTTC. This encodes CASRGGLAGGGETQYF.

This chain connects TRBV7-9 to TRBJ2-7, with D uncertain. This CDR3 comprises 14 residues. V lost 1 base to trimming and J lost 4 bases, with 11 bases between them. Germline values: CDR1 SEHNR, CDR2 FQNEAQ (reference sequence). CDR3 sequence reads: CASSLGSRLYEQYF. For the CDR3, the DNA is TGTGCCAGCAGCTTAGGCAGTCGGCTTTACGAGCAGTACTTC.

The chain links TRBV30 to TRBJ1-5; the D is unclear. V was pared by 0 bases and J by 7 bases, with 10 bases between. Germline loops: CDR1 GTSNPN, CDR2 SVGIG (reference sequence). This CDR3 has 13 residues. For the CDR3, the DNA is TGTGCCTGGAGTGTCAGTCTTGGCCAGCCCCAGCATTTT. Translation: CAWSVSLGQPQHF.

J is TRBJ2-1 and V is TRBV9, with 7 bases identical to TRBD1. CDR3 length equals 15 residues. Germline V gene lookup returns CDR1 SGDLS and CDR2 YYNGEE. The J segment lost 4 bases and the V segment lost 0 bases, leaving 4 bases of the junction unmatched. The CDR3 coding sequence is TGTGCCAGCAGCGTAGTTACAGGGGCTTACAATGAGCAGTTCTTC. Translation gives CASSVVTGAYNEQFF.

The chain carries TRBV7-3 and TRBJ2-1, with D possibly called TRBD1 or TRBD2 (5 bases each). The V and J ends lost 2 bases and 4 bases respectively, with 9 bases between them. CDR1 is SGHTA and CDR2 is FQGTGA in the germline V gene. This CDR3 spans 14 amino acids. The CDR3 DNA reads as TGTGCCAGCAGCTTAGAGGGACCGTACAATGAGCAGTTCTTC. Amino acid sequence: CASSLEGPYNEQFF.

V usage is TRBV5-4 and J usage is TRBJ2-3; perhaps TRBD2 as D (5 bases). The germline CDR1 and CDR2 sequences are SGHNT and YYREEE (reference sequence). This CDR3 region has 15 residues. Between the trimmed V and J ends, which lost 4 bases and 0 bases, there was a span of 12 bases. CDR3 DNA sequence: TGTGCCAGCAGCCTGGAGGTTCCTAGCACAGATACGCAGTATTTT. It codes for CASSLEVPSTDTQYF.

The chain uses TRBV7-2 and TRBJ2-7; 9 positions match TRBD1. CDR3 size: 13 residues. CDR1 and CDR2 (germline): SGHTA, FQGNSA. J lost 6 bases, V lost 5 bases, and 5 bases had no gene match. CDR3 sequence: CASSRTGVGEQYF. The CDR3 DNA follows: TGTGCCAGCAGCCGGACAGGGGTGGGCGAGCAGTACTTC. The variable domain in full, completed from reference TRBV7-2 and TRBJ2-7, reads GAGVSQSPSNKVTEKGKDVELRCDPISGHTALYWYRQSLGQGLEFLIYFQGNSAPDKSGLPSDRFSAERTGGSVSTLTIQRTQQEDSAVYLCASSRTGVGEQYFGPGTRLTVT.

The rearrangement joins TRBV28 to TRBJ2-7, with D perhaps TRBD2 (6 bases). This CDR3 is built from 14 residues. Trimming stripped 2 bases from V and 0 bases from J, with 8 bases between. Germline V gene data show CDR1 as MDHEN and CDR2 as SYDVKM. The CDR3: CASSLGRSSYEQYF. The CDR3 DNA sequence: TGTGCCAGCAGTTTAGGGAGGAGCTCCTACGAGCAGTACTTC.

This rearrangement joins TRBV5-5 to TRBJ1-5; D unclear. Per the germline V gene, CDR1 is SGHKS and CDR2 is YYEKEE (reference sequence). The CDR3 sequence is 14 residues long. With 0 bases removed from V and 4 bases from J, the gap between germline ends came to 8 bases. The CDR3 coding sequence is TGTGCCAGCAGCTTGGGTGAATGGAATCAGCCCCAGCATTTT. This gives the protein CASSLGEWNQPQHF.

The gene calls are TRBV27 and TRBJ2-1; the D is unclear. The CDR3 consists of 15 residues. From germline, CDR1 is MNHEY and CDR2 SMNVEV (reference sequence). Trimming pared 5 bases from V and 3 bases from J, leaving 14 bases between. The CDR3 DNA sequence: TGTGCCAGCAGTACGTCCATAGGGCTCTACAATGAGCAGTTCTTC. Amino acids: CASSTSIGLYNEQFF.

The chain has TRBV5-5 and TRBJ1-3; 7 nucleotides match TRBD1. Per the germline V gene, CDR1 is SGHKS and CDR2 is YYEKEE (reference sequence). The CDR3 extends over 16 amino acids. The V gene end was trimmed by 4 bases and the J gene end by 0 bases; junction bases not matched to a gene: 7. The CDR3 region has the DNA TGTGCCAGCAGCCAAGGCCCAGGGGGCTCTGGAAACACCATATATTTT. It specifies CASSQGPGGSGNTIYF.

This clone has just one count. The gene calls are TRBV14 and TRBJ1-2; TRBD1 might be the D (5 bases). V lost 2 bases and J lost 4, with 11 bases in between. The CDR3 loop spans 14 amino acids. Germline-derived CDR1 and CDR2 are SGHDN and FVKESK. The CDR3 DNA reads TGTGCCAGCAGCCAACTGATCGGGGGCTATGGCTACACCTTC. Protein sequence: CASSQLIGGYGYTF.

The chain carries TRBV7-8 and TRBJ1-6, with 10 bases that match TRBD1. The germline CDR1 and CDR2 sequences are SGHVS and FQNEAQ. This CDR3 has 15 amino acids. Losses at the gene ends were 6 bases for V and 5 bases for J; bases not matched to a gene: 4. The CDR3 protein is CASRRGTGDNSPLHF. Here the CDR3 DNA reads TGTGCCAGCAGGCGGGGGACAGGGGATAATTCACCCCTCCACTTT.

This clone is deemed large. The gene calls are TRBV5-1 and TRBJ1-1; TRBD1 matches 9 bases. V dropped 4 bases and J dropped 6; count of bases not matched to a gene: 4. The CDR3 is made up of 13 amino acids. Germline CDR1 is SGHRS and CDR2 is YFSETQ. CDR3 bases: TGCGCCAGCAGCCGGACAGGGGCTTCTGAAGCTTTCTTT. The encoded protein is CASSRTGASEAFF. Based on the CDR3 plus reference TRBV5-1 and TRBJ1-1, the full variable domain is KAGVTQTPRYLIKTRGQQVTLSCSPISGHRSVSWYQQTPGQGLQFLFEYFSETQRNKGNFPGRFSGRQFSNSRSEMNVSTLELGDSALYLCASSRTGASEAFFGQGTRLTVV.

This clone was detected once. This chain links TRBV5-8 with TRBJ2-7; D is possibly TRBD1 or TRBD2 (5 bases each). CDR1 and CDR2 (germline): SGHTS, YDEGEE. This CDR3 spans 12 amino acids. Deletions cut 4 bases from V and 6 bases from J, with 11 bases between. In DNA form, the CDR3 reads TGTGCCAGCAGCCCTGGGACGGTCGAGCAGTACTTC. Encoded protein: CASSPGTVEQYF. Full variable domain (outside the CDR3, taken from reference TRBV5-8 and TRBJ2-7): EAGVTQSPTHLIKTRGQQATLRCSPISGHTSVYWYQQALGLGLQFLLWYDEGEERNRGNFPPRFSGRQFPNYSSELNVNALELEDSALYLCASSPGTVEQYFGPGTRLTVT.

This clone was picked up one time. This chain joins TRBV7-9 and TRBJ1-1, with D uncertain. The V end was cut by 1 base, the J end by 2 bases, with 14 bases between. Germline values: CDR1 SEHNR, CDR2 FQNEAQ (reference sequence). CDR3 length: 16 amino acids. In DNA, the CDR3 is TGTGCCAGCAGCTTAGGTGCCCCCCTAGGAAACACTGAAGCTTTCTTT. Its protein product is CASSLGAPLGNTEAFF.

In this sample, this clone turned up a few times. The chain is built from TRBV27 and TRBJ1-2, with TRBD1 matching 9 bases. This CDR3 is 13 amino acids long. Germline V CDR1 and CDR2: MNHEY, SMNVEV (reference sequence). J lost 4 bases, V lost 4 bases, and 1 base had no gene match. The CDR3 here is CASSSTGGYGYTF. CDR3 in DNA: TGTGCCAGCAGTTCGACAGGGGGCTATGGCTACACCTTC.

This chain links TRBV6-2 or TRBV6-3 with TRBJ2-3; 13 nucleotides match TRBD2. Trimming removed 5 bases from V and 9 bases from J; junction bases left unmatched: 5. Germline V gene data show CDR1 as MNHEY and CDR2 as SVGEGT. This CDR3 contains 14 residues. The CDR3 coding sequence is TGTGCCAGCAGTCTTGGACTAGCGGGGGAGACGCAGTATTTT. This gives the protein CASSLGLAGETQYF.

V gene TRBV7-2 combines with J gene TRBJ1-6; possible D gene TRBD1, 6 bases. The CDR3 consists of 13 residues. From germline, CDR1 is SGHTA and CDR2 FQGNSA. V was clipped by 5 bases and J by 8 bases, with 10 bases between them. CDR3 in DNA: TGTGCCAGCAGCCCGGACAGTGATTCACCCCTCCACTTT. It yields the protein CASSPDSDSPLHF.

The V and J genes are TRBV6-5 and TRBJ2-1, with D unclear. Germline assignment: CDR1 MNHEY and CDR2 SVGAGI. The CDR3 length is 16 residues. Trimming removed 4 bases at V and 0 bases at J, with 13 bases between. This chain's CDR3 is CASSSYSAGSYNEQFF. The CDR3 DNA reads as TGTGCCAGCAGTTCATACTCCGCCGGCTCCTACAATGAGCAGTTCTTC.

The genes are TRBV10-3 and TRBJ2-7, with a tentative D call TRBD1 (6 bases). The CDR3 is 13 amino acids. Germline-derived CDR1 and CDR2 are ENHRY and SYGVKD. Trimming removed 2 bases from V and 5 bases from J, with 10 bases in between. The CDR3 nucleotides are TGTGCCATCAGTGAGATACAGGGTAACGAGCAGTACTTC. Residues: CAISEIQGNEQYF.